This T cell receptor beta chain was recorded in a study of T-cell memory formation after mild COVID-19. The study's findings and limits: Contracting CD4+ clones sat mainly in CM and EM; CD8+ in EMRA.

TCRdb analysed the 5' RACE reads with MiXCR anew, one entry per CDR3 protein. Here the sample spans about 470,000 distinct CDR3 sequences, about 20% being singletons. In regard to this clonotype: Its antigen is not known.

The CDR3 extends over 13 amino acids. In germline, CDR1 is SEHNR, CDR2 FQNEAQ (reference sequence). The ends were cut back, 0 bases at V and 7 bases at J, with 6 bases in the middle. The chain recombines TRBV7-9 with TRBJ2-2; D is uncertain. The sample was PBMCs or a T cell subset sorted from them (not recorded which). The receptor was isolated from an adult woman who had mild COVID-19 (a few samples of this study predate the infection). Cell type and time point are not known. In DNA form, the CDR3 reads TGTGCCAGCAGCTTAGCGCCGGGCGGGGAGCTGTTTTTT. As protein: CASSLAPGGELFF.